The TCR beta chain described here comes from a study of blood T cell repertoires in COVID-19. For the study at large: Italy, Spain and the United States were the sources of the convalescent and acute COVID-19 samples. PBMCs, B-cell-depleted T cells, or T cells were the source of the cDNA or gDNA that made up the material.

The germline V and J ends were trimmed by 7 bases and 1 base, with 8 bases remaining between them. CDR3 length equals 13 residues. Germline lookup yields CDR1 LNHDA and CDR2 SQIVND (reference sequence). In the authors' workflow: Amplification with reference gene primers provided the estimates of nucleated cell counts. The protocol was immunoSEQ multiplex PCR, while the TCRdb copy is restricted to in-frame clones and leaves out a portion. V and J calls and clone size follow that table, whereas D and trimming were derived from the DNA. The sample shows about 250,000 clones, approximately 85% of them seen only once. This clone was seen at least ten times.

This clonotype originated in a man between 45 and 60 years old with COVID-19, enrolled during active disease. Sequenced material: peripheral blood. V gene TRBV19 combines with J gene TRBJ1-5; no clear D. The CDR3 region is CASNFRSNQPQHF. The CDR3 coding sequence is TGTGCCAGTAATTTTCGGAGCAATCAGCCCCAGCATTTT.